A selection of T cell receptor beta chains follows, all from one sample in a study of blood T cells in healthy people across ages. In TCRdb, the 5' RACE reads were re-called with MiXCR into one record per CDR3 protein. The data show about a million distinct CDR3 sequences, around 49% seen once. Input material: blood. Receptor source: a man aged 25-40 years in good health. CDR3s include the opening cysteine and the closing phenylalanine or tryptophan. The order of the fields is CDR3 DNA, CDR3 protein, D gene, clone size, J gene, V gene. D genes are given only for firm matches. The size entry is marked missing in some rows and otherwise reads once, few, many or a size class.

CDR3nt: TGTGCCAGCAGCGTCGGAGGGTACAGGGGCAATGAGCAGTTCTTC
CDR3aa: CASSVGGYRGNEQFF
d_gene: -
abundance: few
j_gene: TRBJ2-1
v_gene: TRBV9

CDR3nt: TGCGCCAGCAGCCAAGGACGGGAGACATATCGAGGTGAGCAGTTCTTC
CDR3aa: CASSQGRETYRGEQFF
d_gene: -
abundance: -
j_gene: TRBJ2-1
v_gene: TRBV4-1

CDR3nt: TGTGCCAGCAGTGATAACGCCATGGTTAGCAATGAGCAGTTCTTC
CDR3aa: CASSDNAMVSNEQFF
d_gene: -
abundance: -
j_gene: TRBJ2-1
v_gene: TRBV2

CDR3nt: TGCAGTTGCGAGGGAAAGTTCACAGATACGCAGTATTTT
CDR3aa: CSCEGKFTDTQYF
d_gene: -
abundance: -
j_gene: TRBJ2-3
v_gene: TRBV20-1

CDR3nt: TGTGCCCGTGACAGGGGAATCTCTGGCTACACCTTC
CDR3aa: CARDRGISGYTF
d_gene: TRBD1
abundance: -
j_gene: TRBJ1-2
v_gene: TRBV30

CDR3nt: TGTGCCAGCAGGTCTTGGGGGGGGATTCAAGAGACCCAGTACTTC
CDR3aa: CASRSWGGIQETQYF
d_gene: TRBD2
abundance: -
j_gene: TRBJ2-5
v_gene: TRBV6-5

CDR3nt: TGTGCCAGCAGCTTAGAAGGGACAGGGAGCACTGAAGCTTTCTTT
CDR3aa: CASSLEGTGSTEAFF
d_gene: TRBD1
abundance: once
j_gene: TRBJ1-1
v_gene: TRBV7-2

CDR3nt: TGTGCCAGCAGCCCTAGGGGCAGGGCGCCTTCACCCCTCCACTTT
CDR3aa: CASSPRGRAPSPLHF
d_gene: -
abundance: -
j_gene: TRBJ1-6
v_gene: TRBV4-2

CDR3nt: TGTGCCAGCTCAAGGGGACGTAGCACAGATACGCAGTATTTT
CDR3aa: CASSRGRSTDTQYF
d_gene: -
abundance: many
j_gene: TRBJ2-3
v_gene: TRBV18

CDR3nt: TGCGCCAGCAGCCAATCGCAGGGGAACACCGGGGAGCTGTTTTTT
CDR3aa: CASSQSQGNTGELFF
d_gene: -
abundance: -
j_gene: TRBJ2-2
v_gene: TRBV4-1

CDR3nt: TGTGCCAGCAGGGCGGGGTGGAACACCGGGGAGCTGTTTTTT
CDR3aa: CASRAGWNTGELFF
d_gene: -
abundance: -
j_gene: TRBJ2-2
v_gene: TRBV27

CDR3nt: TGTGCCAGCAGCTTAGCGGGTACCGGGGAGACCCAGTACTTC
CDR3aa: CASSLAGTGETQYF
d_gene: -
abundance: -
j_gene: TRBJ2-5
v_gene: TRBV7-9

CDR3nt: TGCAGTGCTAGCCGGGGGGATAGCACAGATACGCAGTATTTT
CDR3aa: CSASRGDSTDTQYF
d_gene: TRBD2
abundance: few
j_gene: TRBJ2-3
v_gene: TRBV20-1

CDR3nt: TGTGCCAGCGAGGGACTTGCCTACGAGCAGTACTTC
CDR3aa: CASEGLAYEQYF
d_gene: -
abundance: -
j_gene: TRBJ2-7
v_gene: TRBV25-1

CDR3nt: TGTGCCAGCAGTTTATCGTGGGGGAGCAATCAGCCCCAGCATTTT
CDR3aa: CASSLSWGSNQPQHF
d_gene: -
abundance: few
j_gene: TRBJ1-5
v_gene: TRBV27

CDR3nt: TGCGCCAGCAGCCTCCGGGACGGAAGCTCCTACGAGCAGTACTTC
CDR3aa: CASSLRDGSSYEQYF
d_gene: -
abundance: -
j_gene: TRBJ2-7
v_gene: TRBV5-1

CDR3nt: TGTGCCTGGAGCGCCGGGACAGGGTGGGGCTACACCTTC
CDR3aa: CAWSAGTGWGYTF
d_gene: TRBD1
abundance: few
j_gene: TRBJ1-2
v_gene: TRBV30

CDR3nt: TGCAGTGCAGAGCCAATTCCGGGACAGGAGAACACTGAAGCTTTCTTT
CDR3aa: CSAEPIPGQENTEAFF
d_gene: TRBD1
abundance: -
j_gene: TRBJ1-1
v_gene: TRBV20-1

CDR3nt: TGTGCCAGCAGCCAGGGGACAGGGGCCTCCTCTTATGGCTACACCTTC
CDR3aa: CASSQGTGASSYGYTF
d_gene: TRBD1
abundance: few
j_gene: TRBJ1-2
v_gene: TRBV3-1

CDR3nt: TGTGCCATATGGACGAACACTGAAGCTTTCTTT
CDR3aa: CAIWTNTEAFF
d_gene: -
abundance: -
j_gene: TRBJ1-1
v_gene: TRBV10-3

CDR3nt: TGCAGTGCTAGGCAGGGGGGAAGGCACACTGAAGCTTTCTTT
CDR3aa: CSARQGGRHTEAFF
d_gene: TRBD1
abundance: -
j_gene: TRBJ1-1
v_gene: TRBV20-1

CDR3nt: TGTGCCAGCAGCCACGGAGGAGATAGCAATGAGCAGTACTTC
CDR3aa: CASSHGGDSNEQYF
d_gene: -
abundance: -
j_gene: TRBJ2-7
v_gene: TRBV7-2

CDR3nt: TGTGCCAGCAGCTTAGAGGGACAGGGGGTCTACGAGCAGTACTTC
CDR3aa: CASSLEGQGVYEQYF
d_gene: TRBD1
abundance: few
j_gene: TRBJ2-7
v_gene: TRBV7-3

CDR3nt: TGCGCCAGCAGCTTGGCCGGACAGGGTCCCACAGATACGCAGTATTTT
CDR3aa: CASSLAGQGPTDTQYF
d_gene: TRBD1
abundance: few
j_gene: TRBJ2-3
v_gene: TRBV5-1

CDR3nt: TGCAGTGCTCGTCCCGGGACAGGGCTGAACACTGAAGCTTTCTTT
CDR3aa: CSARPGTGLNTEAFF
d_gene: TRBD1
abundance: -
j_gene: TRBJ1-1
v_gene: TRBV20-1

CDR3nt: TGCAGTGCTGAGACTAGCGGGGGGGATAGCACAGATACGCAGTATTTT
CDR3aa: CSAETSGGDSTDTQYF
d_gene: TRBD2
abundance: -
j_gene: TRBJ2-3
v_gene: TRBV20-1

CDR3nt: TGCAGTGCTAGGCGGGACAGCGTTTACAATGAGCAGTTCTTC
CDR3aa: CSARRDSVYNEQFF
d_gene: -
abundance: once
j_gene: TRBJ2-1
v_gene: TRBV20-1

CDR3nt: TGCAGCGCTCAGACCTCAAGCTCTGGGGCCAACGTCCTGACTTTC
CDR3aa: CSAQTSSSGANVLTF
d_gene: -
abundance: few
j_gene: TRBJ2-6
v_gene: TRBV29-1

CDR3nt: TGCAGTGCTAGAGTTGCGGGGAGCTCCTACGAGCAGTACTTC
CDR3aa: CSARVAGSSYEQYF
d_gene: -
abundance: few
j_gene: TRBJ2-7
v_gene: TRBV20-1

CDR3nt: TGTGCCAGCAGCTTAGATTTGCACAGACCATCTGGGGCCAACGTCCTGACTTTC
CDR3aa: CASSLDLHRPSGANVLTF
d_gene: -
abundance: -
j_gene: TRBJ2-6
v_gene: TRBV11-2

CDR3nt: TGCGCCAGCAGCTTGGACAGCCGCCCCAATGAGCAGTTCTTC
CDR3aa: CASSLDSRPNEQFF
d_gene: -
abundance: -
j_gene: TRBJ2-1
v_gene: TRBV5-1

CDR3nt: TGCGCCAGCAGCCACGGGGACTGGGGGACAGATACGCAGTATTTT
CDR3aa: CASSHGDWGTDTQYF
d_gene: -
abundance: -
j_gene: TRBJ2-3
v_gene: TRBV4-1

CDR3nt: TGTGCCAGCACCCCCAACGAGGGGGGTTACAAAAACATTCAGTACTTC
CDR3aa: CASTPNEGGYKNIQYF
d_gene: -
abundance: few
j_gene: TRBJ2-4
v_gene: TRBV6-6

CDR3nt: TGCGCCAGCAGCCAAGATCTACTAGCGGGGGGAAGGCGGGAGCAGTTCTTC
CDR3aa: CASSQDLLAGGRREQFF
d_gene: TRBD2
abundance: -
j_gene: TRBJ2-1
v_gene: TRBV4-1

CDR3nt: TGTGCCAGCAGTTTGAGACAGGGACAACTGTTTTTT
CDR3aa: CASSLRQGQLFF
d_gene: TRBD1
abundance: -
j_gene: TRBJ1-4
v_gene: TRBV28

CDR3nt: TGCGCCAGCAGCTTGGCCAGGGCCGACTATGGCTACACCTTC
CDR3aa: CASSLARADYGYTF
d_gene: -
abundance: few
j_gene: TRBJ1-2
v_gene: TRBV5-1

CDR3nt: TGTGCCAGCAGGGGGATCGCCAATCAGCCCCAGCATTTT
CDR3aa: CASRGIANQPQHF
d_gene: -
abundance: -
j_gene: TRBJ1-5
v_gene: TRBV7-2

CDR3nt: TGTGCCAGCAGCTTCCCCGGGGCGATGAACACTGAAGCTTTCTTT
CDR3aa: CASSFPGAMNTEAFF
d_gene: -
abundance: -
j_gene: TRBJ1-1
v_gene: TRBV7-9

CDR3nt: TGTGCCAGCAGCGCTCGACAGGGTTCAGAAAAACTGTTTTTT
CDR3aa: CASSARQGSEKLFF
d_gene: -
abundance: -
j_gene: TRBJ1-4
v_gene: TRBV21-1

CDR3nt: TGTGCCAGCAGCCAAGCGGACAGCCTCCAGTACTTC
CDR3aa: CASSQADSLQYF
d_gene: -
abundance: -
j_gene: TRBJ2-4
v_gene: TRBV3-1

CDR3nt: TGTGCCAGCACCCGCGCCGTAGGGACCTACGAGCAGTACTTC
CDR3aa: CASTRAVGTYEQYF
d_gene: -
abundance: many
j_gene: TRBJ2-7
v_gene: TRBV6-2/TRBV6-3

CDR3nt: TGCAGCGTTGAAGATGTCCGGACAGCGAACACCGGGGAGCTGTTTTTT
CDR3aa: CSVEDVRTANTGELFF
d_gene: -
abundance: few
j_gene: TRBJ2-2
v_gene: TRBV29-1

CDR3nt: TGTGCCAGCAGTTCCCGCCCTAAAAATACGCAGTATTTT
CDR3aa: CASSSRPKNTQYF
d_gene: -
abundance: few
j_gene: TRBJ2-3
v_gene: TRBV27

CDR3nt: TGTGCCAGCAGTTTAAGGGACTACAATTACGAGCAGTACTTC
CDR3aa: CASSLRDYNYEQYF
d_gene: TRBD2
abundance: -
j_gene: TRBJ2-7
v_gene: TRBV12-3/TRBV12-4

CDR3nt: TGTGCCGGCCAGGGGGCAGGAGGAAACACCATATATTTT
CDR3aa: CAGQGAGGNTIYF
d_gene: TRBD1
abundance: -
j_gene: TRBJ1-3
v_gene: TRBV6-6

CDR3nt: TGTGCCACCAGTGGCCCCTCTGGGGCCAACGTCCTGACTTTC
CDR3aa: CATSGPSGANVLTF
d_gene: -
abundance: -
j_gene: TRBJ2-6
v_gene: TRBV24-1

CDR3nt: TGTGCCAGCTCACCAATGGGGGCCTACGAGCAGTACTTC
CDR3aa: CASSPMGAYEQYF
d_gene: -
abundance: -
j_gene: TRBJ2-7
v_gene: TRBV18

CDR3nt: TGTGCCAGCAGACGTACTAGCACAGATACGCAGTATTTT
CDR3aa: CASRRTSTDTQYF
d_gene: -
abundance: many
j_gene: TRBJ2-3
v_gene: TRBV7-2

CDR3nt: TGTGCCAGCAGCCACAATACGGCAGGGGGTAGCTTGGACACTGAAGCTTTCTTT
CDR3aa: CASSHNTAGGSLDTEAFF
d_gene: TRBD1
abundance: -
j_gene: TRBJ1-1
v_gene: TRBV4-2

CDR3nt: TGTGCTAGTGGTTGGGTAGCCTCAGATACGCAGTATTTT
CDR3aa: CASGWVASDTQYF
d_gene: -
abundance: -
j_gene: TRBJ2-3
v_gene: TRBV12-5

CDR3nt: TGTGCCAGCAGCGCCCCACAGGGGAGAGGGAATGAAAAACTGTTTTTT
CDR3aa: CASSAPQGRGNEKLFF
d_gene: TRBD1
abundance: -
j_gene: TRBJ1-4
v_gene: TRBV7-9

CDR3nt: TGTGCCAGCAGCCAAATCCGGGACAGGGAGGACTACACCTTC
CDR3aa: CASSQIRDREDYTF
d_gene: TRBD1
abundance: -
j_gene: TRBJ1-2
v_gene: TRBV14

CDR3nt: TGTGCCAGTATTATAGGACAGCTCAATGAGCAGTTCTTC
CDR3aa: CASIIGQLNEQFF
d_gene: -
abundance: -
j_gene: TRBJ2-1
v_gene: TRBV19

CDR3nt: TGTGCCAGCAGCCCTTTAGCGGGTCCCCCGCCAGATACGCAGTATTTT
CDR3aa: CASSPLAGPPPDTQYF
d_gene: TRBD2
abundance: few
j_gene: TRBJ2-3
v_gene: TRBV3-1

CDR3nt: TGTGCCAGCAACTTAGTGTCCGGGTACGGAGGCTACACCTTC
CDR3aa: CASNLVSGYGGYTF
d_gene: -
abundance: -
j_gene: TRBJ1-2
v_gene: TRBV11-2

CDR3nt: TGTGCCAGCAGCCAAGTCGTCGCGGCTACCTACGAGCAGTACTTC
CDR3aa: CASSQVVAATYEQYF
d_gene: -
abundance: -
j_gene: TRBJ2-7
v_gene: TRBV3-1

CDR3nt: TGCGCCAGCAGCTCGACAGGGGGCCGGTATGGCTACACCTTC
CDR3aa: CASSSTGGRYGYTF
d_gene: TRBD1
abundance: -
j_gene: TRBJ1-2
v_gene: TRBV5-1